This T cell receptor (beta chain) originates from a study of blood T cell repertoires in COVID-19. Turning to the study itself: The United States, Italy and Spain provided the acute and convalescent COVID-19 samples. From T cells, B-cell-depleted T cells, or PBMCs came the material, which was cDNA or gDNA.

This clone was seen only once. One Seattle source followed patients from active infection through their disease course. The trim removed 1 base at V and 2 bases at J, leaving 7 bases unmatched. Germline V gives CDR1 SNHLY, CDR2 FYNNEI. This CDR3 has 17 residues. Under the authors' procedure: Nucleated cell counts were estimated from reference gene primer amplification. Assay: immunoSEQ multiplex PCR; the TCRdb copy retains only in-frame clones and omits some. For V, J and clone size, that table is used; D and trimming come from the DNA. The repertoire holds 400,000 to 450,000 clones, around 90% seen once, with 0.8% to 1% in the top ten.

This sequence originates from a young man with COVID-19, enrolled during active disease. The sample consisted of peripheral blood. J is TRBJ2-2 and V is TRBV2; TRBD1 matches at 7 bases. The CDR3 nucleotides are TGTGCCAGCAGTGAAGTTGGCAGGGGGTCCAACACCGGGGAGCTGTTTTTT. Protein sequence: CASSEVGRGSNTGELFF. The complete variable domain, with remaining parts taken from reference TRBV2 and TRBJ2-2, reads EPEVTQTPSHQVTQMGQEVILRCVPISNHLYFYWYRQILGQKVEFLVSFYNNEISEKSEIFDDQFSVERPDGSNFTLKIRSTKLEDSAMYFCASSEVGRGSNTGELFFGEGSRLTVL.